This is a list of T cell receptor beta chains from one sample in a study of early T cells in non-severe SARS-CoV-2 infection. TCRdb reprocessed the 5' RACE reads with MiXCR, giving one entry per CDR3 protein. The table lists tens of thousands of distinct CDR3 sequences, roughly 15% of them singletons. The source material was whole blood, sampled at baseline. These receptors came from an adult who was a healthcare worker with PCR-confirmed SARS-CoV-2 infection or an uninfected control (not recorded which). CDR3s include the opening cysteine and the closing phenylalanine or tryptophan. A D gene is named only where the DNA matches it firmly. A clone size is listed for some rows: how often the clone was seen (once, few, many), or a class if it is expanded.

J | D | V | size | DNA | CDR3
TRBJ1-1 | TRBD1 | TRBV4-2 | few | TGTGCCAGCAGCCAAGATTGGGGACAGGGGGCCGAAGCTTTCTTT | CASSQDWGQGAEAFF
TRBJ2-7 | NA | TRBV7-8 | NA | TGTGCCAGCAGCGGGGGCCTAGCTCTCGAGCAGTACTTC | CASSGGLALEQYF
TRBJ2-2 | NA | TRBV28 | NA | TGTGCCAGCAGTTCCCGGACTATAGGGACCGGGGAGCTGTTTTTT | CASSSRTIGTGELFF
TRBJ2-1 | NA | TRBV12-3/TRBV12-4 | few | TGTGCCAGCAGTTTAGCGGGAGGGGGGACGGAGCAGTTCTTC | CASSLAGGGTEQFF
TRBJ2-1 | TRBD2 | TRBV6-4 | medium-sized | TGTGCCAGCAGCGCTGGGACTAGCGGGAACAATGAGCAGTTCTTC | CASSAGTSGNNEQFF
TRBJ2-7 | NA | TRBV6-6 | NA | TGTGCCAGCAGATTGTTCGGGAGTGAGCAGTACTTC | CASRLFGSEQYF
TRBJ2-7 | NA | TRBV4-2 | NA | TGTGCCAGCAGCCCAGGAGGAGGGGACGAGCAGTACTTC | CASSPGGGDEQYF
TRBJ1-6 | NA | TRBV6-1 | many | TGTGCCAGCAGTGACCCAGGGGTCAGTTCACCCCTCCACTTT | CASSDPGVSSPLHF
TRBJ2-7 | TRBD1 | TRBV3-1 | NA | TGTGCCAGCAGCCAAAGGACAGGGGTAGAGAGCTACGAGCAGTACTTC | CASSQRTGVESYEQYF
TRBJ2-1 | TRBD1 | TRBV2 | few | TGTGCCAGCACCCAAGGGGGCGAGCAGTTCTTC | CASTQGGEQFF
TRBJ2-3 | NA | TRBV4-1 | NA | TGCGCCAGCAGCCAACTCGTCACGGAAACAGATACGCAGTATTTT | CASSQLVTETDTQYF
TRBJ2-1 | TRBD2 | TRBV20-1 | NA | TGCAGTGCCCCCCGGCGGGAGGGCAGAGATGAGCAGTTCTTC | CSAPRREGRDEQFF
TRBJ1-2 | NA | TRBV12-3/TRBV12-4 | NA | TGTGCCAGCAGTGGACACAAAGAAGCTAACTATGGCTACACCTTC | CASSGHKEANYGYTF
TRBJ2-5 | TRBD2 | TRBV7-9 | many | TGTGCCAGCACCCGGCGGGCGGGGGAGGAGACCCAGTACTTC | CASTRRAGEETQYF
TRBJ1-1 | NA | TRBV28 | NA | TGTGCCAGCAGTTCCGGCAGGTACTCGAACACTGAAGCTTTCTTT | CASSSGRYSNTEAFF
TRBJ1-6 | NA | TRBV20-1 | few | TGCAGTGCTAGTGAGGGGTTCAATTCACCCCTCCACTTT | CSASEGFNSPLHF
TRBJ2-5 | TRBD2 | TRBV7-3 | few | TGTGCCAGCAGCGCAAGCGGGGTCCAAGAGACCCAGTACTTC | CASSASGVQETQYF
TRBJ1-1 | NA | TRBV7-9 | NA | TGTGCCAGCAGCCCGCAGGGAGTCCGGGACACTGAAGCTTTCTTT | CASSPQGVRDTEAFF
TRBJ1-3 | NA | TRBV7-8 | NA | TGTGCCAGCAGCTTACACGGCGGGCCCAACACCATATATTTT | CASSLHGGPNTIYF
TRBJ2-1 | NA | TRBV11-3 | NA | TGTGCCAGCAGTTTTGGAGGGCTTGAGCAGTTCTTC | CASSFGGLEQFF
TRBJ1-1 | NA | TRBV10-1 | NA | TGCGCCAGCAGTGAGTCGGCGGGGGATGGAGCTTTCTTT | CASSESAGDGAFF
TRBJ2-2 | NA | TRBV27 | few | TGTGCCAGCAGTTTCAAGTCCCCTGCCCCTAGGAACACCGGGGAGCTGTTTTTT | CASSFKSPAPRNTGELFF
TRBJ2-3 | NA | TRBV7-2 | NA | TGTGCCAGCAGCTTCTCGCAGCTAAGCACAGATACGCAGTATTTT | CASSFSQLSTDTQYF
TRBJ2-2 | NA | TRBV28 | NA | TGTGCCAGCAGGACGATCTCTGTTAAGGAGCTGTTTTTT | CASRTISVKELFF
TRBJ1-6 | TRBD1 | TRBV7-2 | NA | TGTGCCAGCAGTCCGGGACAGGGGTTCTCCACCCTCCACTTT | CASSPGQGFSTLHF
TRBJ2-3 | NA | TRBV27 | few | TGTGCCAGCAGCCTGGGGGCTACGGCGCAGTATTTT | CASSLGATAQYF
TRBJ2-4 | TRBD2 | TRBV20-1 | NA | TGCAGTGGCAAGGAGGGACTAGCGAAATATGAAGCCAAAAACATTCAGTACTTC | CSGKEGLAKYEAKNIQYF
TRBJ2-1 | NA | TRBV20-1 | NA | TGCAGTGCTAGGTCGGGTCTGGGTTGGAATGAGCAGTTCTTC | CSARSGLGWNEQFF
TRBJ2-7 | NA | TRBV18 | NA | TGTGCCAGCTCACGAGGACTCCCGGAAGGCTCCGAGCAGTACTTC | CASSRGLPEGSEQYF
TRBJ2-4 | NA | TRBV10-1 | NA | TGCGCCAGCAGTGCCGTGGGAGAACCCAAAAACATTCAGTACTTC | CASSAVGEPKNIQYF